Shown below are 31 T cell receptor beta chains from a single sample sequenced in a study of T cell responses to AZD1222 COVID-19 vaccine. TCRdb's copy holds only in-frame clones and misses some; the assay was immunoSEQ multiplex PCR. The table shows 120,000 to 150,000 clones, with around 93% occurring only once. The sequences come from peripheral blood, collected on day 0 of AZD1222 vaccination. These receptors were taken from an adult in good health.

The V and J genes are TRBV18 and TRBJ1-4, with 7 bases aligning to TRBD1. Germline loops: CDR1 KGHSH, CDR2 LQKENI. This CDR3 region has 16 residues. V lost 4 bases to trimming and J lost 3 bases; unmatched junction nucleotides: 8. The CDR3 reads CASSQNDRAANEKLFF. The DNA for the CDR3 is TGTGCCAGCTCACAGAATGACAGGGCTGCTAATGAAAAACTGTTTTTT.

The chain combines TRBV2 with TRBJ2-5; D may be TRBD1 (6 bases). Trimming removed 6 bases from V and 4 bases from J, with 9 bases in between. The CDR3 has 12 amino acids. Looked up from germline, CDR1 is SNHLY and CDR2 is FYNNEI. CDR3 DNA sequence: TGTGCCAGCAGGGCCAGGGGAGAGACCCAGTACTTC. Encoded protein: CASRARGETQYF.

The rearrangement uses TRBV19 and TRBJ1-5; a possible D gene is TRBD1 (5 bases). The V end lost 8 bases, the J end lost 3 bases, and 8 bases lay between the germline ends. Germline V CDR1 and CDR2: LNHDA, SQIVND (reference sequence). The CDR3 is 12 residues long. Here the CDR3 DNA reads TGTGCCAGTTCAGGGTACAATCAGCCCCAGCATTTT. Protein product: CASSGYNQPQHF.

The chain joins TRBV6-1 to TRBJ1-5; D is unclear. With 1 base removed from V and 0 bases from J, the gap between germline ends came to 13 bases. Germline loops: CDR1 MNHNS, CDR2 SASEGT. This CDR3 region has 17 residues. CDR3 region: CASSEGPPQTSNQPQHF. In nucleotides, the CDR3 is TGTGCCAGCAGTGAAGGTCCGCCGCAAACTAGCAATCAGCCCCAGCATTTT.

The CDR3 DNA reads TGCGCCAGTAAGAGGGACGACAATCAGCCCCAGCATTTT. This encodes CASKRDDNQPQHF. This chain links TRBV5-1 with TRBJ1-5; TRBD1 might be the D (5 bases). Germline loops: CDR1 SGHRS, CDR2 YFSETQ. The CDR3 extends over 13 amino acids. Between the trimmed V and J ends, which lost 8 bases and 3 bases, there was a span of 12 bases.

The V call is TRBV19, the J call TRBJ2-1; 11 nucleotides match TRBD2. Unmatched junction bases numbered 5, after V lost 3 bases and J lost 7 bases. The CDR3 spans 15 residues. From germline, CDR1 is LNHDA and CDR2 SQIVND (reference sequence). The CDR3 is CASSIGLAGHNEQFF. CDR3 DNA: TGTGCCAGTAGTATCGGACTAGCGGGCCATAATGAGCAGTTCTTC.

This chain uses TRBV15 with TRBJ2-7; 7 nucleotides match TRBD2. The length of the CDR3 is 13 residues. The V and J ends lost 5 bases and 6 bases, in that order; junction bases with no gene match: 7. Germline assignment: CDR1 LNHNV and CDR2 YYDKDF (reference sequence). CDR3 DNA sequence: TGTGCCACCAGCGTGCCTTGGGGGGGCGAGCAGTACTTC. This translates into CATSVPWGGEQYF.

This CDR3 is CASSFGRMTSGNTIYF. The CDR3 region has the DNA TGTGCCAGCAGCTTTGGGAGGATGACATCAGGAAACACCATATATTTT. This rearrangement joins TRBV5-6 to TRBJ1-3; the D is unclear. The length of the CDR3 is 16 residues. V was cut by 2 bases and J by 4 bases, with 16 bases left in between. Germline V lookup: CDR1 SGHDT, CDR2 YYEEEE. The full variable domain, its missing parts supplied by reference TRBV5-6 and TRBJ1-3, is DAGVTQSPTHLIKTRGQQVTLRCSPKSGHDTVSWYQQALGQGPQFIFQYYEEEERQRGNFPDRFSGHQFPNYSSELNVNALLLGDSALYLCASSFGRMTSGNTIYFGEGSWLTVV.

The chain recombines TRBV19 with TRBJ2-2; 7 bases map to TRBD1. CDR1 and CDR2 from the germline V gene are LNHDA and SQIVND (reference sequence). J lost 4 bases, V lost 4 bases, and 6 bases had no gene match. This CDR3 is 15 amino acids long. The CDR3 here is CASSSPGQRTGELFF. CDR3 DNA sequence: TGTGCCAGTAGTAGTCCGGGACAGCGCACCGGGGAGCTGTTTTTT.

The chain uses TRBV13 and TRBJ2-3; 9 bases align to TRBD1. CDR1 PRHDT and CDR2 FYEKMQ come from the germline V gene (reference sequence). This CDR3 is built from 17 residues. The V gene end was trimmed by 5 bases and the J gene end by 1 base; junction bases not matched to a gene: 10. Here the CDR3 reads CASSLDHRGRGTDTQYF. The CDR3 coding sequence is TGTGCCAGCAGCCTGGACCACAGGGGGCGCGGCACAGATACGCAGTATTTT.

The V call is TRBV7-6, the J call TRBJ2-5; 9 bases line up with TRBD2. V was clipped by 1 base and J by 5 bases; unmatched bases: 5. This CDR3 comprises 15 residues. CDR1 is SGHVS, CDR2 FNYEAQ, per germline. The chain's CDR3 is CASSLGGRASETQYF. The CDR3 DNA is TGTGCCAGCAGCTTAGGCGGGAGGGCCTCTGAGACCCAGTACTTC. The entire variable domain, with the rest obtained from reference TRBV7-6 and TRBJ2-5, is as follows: GAGVSQSPRYKVTKRGQDVALRCDPISGHVSLYWYRQALGQGPEFLTYFNYEAQQDKSGLPNDRFSAERPEGSISTLTIQRTEQRDSAMYRCASSLGGRASETQYFGPGTRLLVL.

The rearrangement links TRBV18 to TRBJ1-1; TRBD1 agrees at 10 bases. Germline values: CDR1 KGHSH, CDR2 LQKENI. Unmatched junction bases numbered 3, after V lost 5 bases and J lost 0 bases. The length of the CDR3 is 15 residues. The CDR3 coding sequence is TGTGCCAGCTCAAGGGGGACAGGGGTGAACACTGAAGCTTTCTTT. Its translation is CASSRGTGVNTEAFF. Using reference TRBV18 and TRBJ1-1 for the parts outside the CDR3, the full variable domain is NAGVMQNPRHLVRRRGQEARLRCSPMKGHSHVYWYRQLPEEGLKFMVYLQKENIIDESGMPKERFSAEFPKEGPSILRIQQVVRGDSAAYFCASSRGTGVNTEAFFGQGTRLTVV.

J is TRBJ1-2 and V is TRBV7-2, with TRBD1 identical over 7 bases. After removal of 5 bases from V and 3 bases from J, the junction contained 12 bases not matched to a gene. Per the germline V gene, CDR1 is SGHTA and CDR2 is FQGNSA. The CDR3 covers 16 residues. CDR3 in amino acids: CASSNEGAKSYYGYTF. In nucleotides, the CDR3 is TGTGCCAGCAGCAACGAGGGGGCTAAGTCCTACTATGGCTACACCTTC.

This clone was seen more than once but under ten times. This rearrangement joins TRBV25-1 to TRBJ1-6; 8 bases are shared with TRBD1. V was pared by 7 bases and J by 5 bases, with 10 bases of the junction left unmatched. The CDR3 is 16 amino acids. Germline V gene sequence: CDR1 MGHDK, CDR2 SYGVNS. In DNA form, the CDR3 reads TGTGCCAGCATGGGCCCCAGGGGGCTGAATAATTCACCCCTCCACTTT. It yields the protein CASMGPRGLNNSPLHF.

The CDR3 loop reads CASSITGTQYF. The DNA of the CDR3 is TGTGCCAGTAGTATAACAGGGACGCAGTACTTC. The chain is built from TRBV19 and TRBJ2-4; D is possibly TRBD1 (6 bases). Germline V CDR1 and CDR2: LNHDA, SQIVND (reference sequence). The V and J ends lost 2 bases and 13 bases respectively, with 9 bases between them. The CDR3 has 11 residues.

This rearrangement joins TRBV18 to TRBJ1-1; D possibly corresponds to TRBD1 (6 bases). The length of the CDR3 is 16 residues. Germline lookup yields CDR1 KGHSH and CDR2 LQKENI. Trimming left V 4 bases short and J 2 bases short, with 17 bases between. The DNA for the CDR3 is TGTGCCAGCTCACTATTGGACAGAAGAACCAACACTGAAGCTTTCTTT. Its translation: CASSLLDRRTNTEAFF.

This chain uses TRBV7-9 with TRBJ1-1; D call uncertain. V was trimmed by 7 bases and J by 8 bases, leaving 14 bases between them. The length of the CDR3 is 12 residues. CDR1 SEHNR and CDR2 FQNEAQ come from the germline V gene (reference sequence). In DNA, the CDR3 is TGTGCCAGCAACCTGGACGGTGGGGAAGCTTTCTTT. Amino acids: CASNLDGGEAFF.

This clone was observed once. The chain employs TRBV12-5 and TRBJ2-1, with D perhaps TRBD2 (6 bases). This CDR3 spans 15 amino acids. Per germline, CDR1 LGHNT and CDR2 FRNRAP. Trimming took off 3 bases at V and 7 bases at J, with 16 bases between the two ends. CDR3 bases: TGTGCTAGTGGTTTTTTTATGGGAGGCTCTAATGAGCAGTTCTTC. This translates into CASGFFMGGSNEQFF.

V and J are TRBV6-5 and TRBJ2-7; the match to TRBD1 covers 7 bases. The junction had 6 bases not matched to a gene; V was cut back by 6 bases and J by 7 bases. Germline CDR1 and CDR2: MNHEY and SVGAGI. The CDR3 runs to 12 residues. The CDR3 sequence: CASRSQGWEQYF. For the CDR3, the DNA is TGTGCCAGCAGATCACAGGGGTGGGAGCAGTACTTC.

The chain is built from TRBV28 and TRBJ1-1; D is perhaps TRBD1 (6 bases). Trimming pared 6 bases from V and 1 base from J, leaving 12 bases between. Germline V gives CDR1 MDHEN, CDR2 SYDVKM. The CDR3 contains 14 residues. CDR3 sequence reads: CASRAGGQNTEAFF. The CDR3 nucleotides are TGTGCCAGCAGGGCCGGGGGCCAGAACACTGAAGCTTTCTTT. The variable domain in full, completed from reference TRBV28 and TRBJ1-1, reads DVKVTQSSRYLVKRTGEKVFLECVQDMDHENMFWYRQDPGLGLRLIYFSYDVKMKEKGDIPEGYSVSREKKERFSLILESASTNQTSMYLCASRAGGQNTEAFFGQGTRLTVV.

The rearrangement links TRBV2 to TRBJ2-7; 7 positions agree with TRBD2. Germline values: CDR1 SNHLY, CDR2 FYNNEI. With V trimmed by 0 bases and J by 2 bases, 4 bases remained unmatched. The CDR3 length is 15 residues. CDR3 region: CASSEAGRVTYEQYF. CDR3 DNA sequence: TGTGCCAGCAGTGAAGCGGGGAGGGTAACCTACGAGCAGTACTTC.

The CDR3 loop reads CSVDKTGYTF. The CDR3 bases are TGCAGCGTTGACAAAACAGGCTACACCTTC. The chain couples TRBV29-1 to TRBJ1-2; D gene ambiguous. V dropped 3 bases and J dropped 8 bases, with 7 bases sitting between them. The CDR3 covers 10 residues. CDR1 and CDR2 (germline): SQVTM, ANQGSEA.

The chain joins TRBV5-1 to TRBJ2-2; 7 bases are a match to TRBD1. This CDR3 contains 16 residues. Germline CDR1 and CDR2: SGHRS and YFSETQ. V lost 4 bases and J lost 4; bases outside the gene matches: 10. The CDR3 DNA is TGCGCCAGCAGCCCCGGACAGGTCTGGGGCACCGGGGAGCTGTTTTTT. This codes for CASSPGQVWGTGELFF.

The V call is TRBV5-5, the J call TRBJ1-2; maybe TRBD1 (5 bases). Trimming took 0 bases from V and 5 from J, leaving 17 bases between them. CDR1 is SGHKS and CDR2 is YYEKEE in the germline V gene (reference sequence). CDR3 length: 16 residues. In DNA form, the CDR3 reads TGTGCCAGCAGCTTGGGCCATCCCCGGGACTTATATGGCTACACCTTC. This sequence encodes CASSLGHPRDLYGYTF. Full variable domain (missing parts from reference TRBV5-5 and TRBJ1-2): DAGVTQSPTHLIKTRGQQVTLRCSPISGHKSVSWYQQVLGQGPQFIFQYYEKEERGRGNFPDRFSARQFPNYSSELNVNALLLGDSALYLCASSLGHPRDLYGYTFGSGTRLTVV.

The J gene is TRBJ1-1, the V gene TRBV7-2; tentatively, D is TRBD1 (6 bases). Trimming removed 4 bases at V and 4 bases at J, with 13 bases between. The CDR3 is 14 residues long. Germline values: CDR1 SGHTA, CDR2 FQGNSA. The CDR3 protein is CASSSRTAATEAFF. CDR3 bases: TGTGCCAGCAGCTCACGGACAGCCGCCACTGAAGCTTTCTTT.

CDR3 bases: TGTGCCAGCAGTTACTCGACAGAGATGAACACTGAAGCTTTCTTT. Encoded protein: CASSYSTEMNTEAFF. J is TRBJ1-1 and V is TRBV6-5, with a possible D match to TRBD1 (5 bases). Germline loops: CDR1 MNHEY, CDR2 SVGAGI. The CDR3 is made up of 15 amino acids. With 0 bases removed from V and 0 bases from J, the gap between germline ends came to 8 bases.

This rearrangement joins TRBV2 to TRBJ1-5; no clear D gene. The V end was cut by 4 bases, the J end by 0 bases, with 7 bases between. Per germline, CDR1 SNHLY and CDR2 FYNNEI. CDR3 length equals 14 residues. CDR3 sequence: CASSVQRSNQPQHF. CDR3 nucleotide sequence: TGTGCCAGCAGTGTCCAGCGTAGCAATCAGCCCCAGCATTTT.

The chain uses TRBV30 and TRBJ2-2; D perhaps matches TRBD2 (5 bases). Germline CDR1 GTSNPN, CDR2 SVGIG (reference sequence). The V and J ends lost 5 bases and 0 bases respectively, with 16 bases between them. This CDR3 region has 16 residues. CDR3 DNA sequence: TGTGCCTGGGGTTTCGGAACGGGAACGAACACCGGGGAGCTGTTTTTT. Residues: CAWGFGTGTNTGELFF.

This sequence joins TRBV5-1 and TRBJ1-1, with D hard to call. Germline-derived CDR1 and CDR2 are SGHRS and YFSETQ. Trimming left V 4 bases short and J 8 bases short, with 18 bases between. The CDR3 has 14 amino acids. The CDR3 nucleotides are TGCGCCAGCAGCCCCGGAGGGCCAAGTTCGGAAGCTTTCTTT. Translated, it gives CASSPGGPSSEAFF.

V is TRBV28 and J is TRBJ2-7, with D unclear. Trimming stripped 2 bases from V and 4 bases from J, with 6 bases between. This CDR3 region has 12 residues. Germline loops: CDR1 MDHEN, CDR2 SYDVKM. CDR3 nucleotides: TGTGCCAGCAGTTTAGGAGTTTACGAGCAGTACTTC. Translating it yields CASSLGVYEQYF. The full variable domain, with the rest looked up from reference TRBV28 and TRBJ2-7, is DVKVTQSSRYLVKRTGEKVFLECVQDMDHENMFWYRQDPGLGLRLIYFSYDVKMKEKGDIPEGYSVSREKKERFSLILESASTNQTSMYLCASSLGVYEQYFGPGTRLTVT.

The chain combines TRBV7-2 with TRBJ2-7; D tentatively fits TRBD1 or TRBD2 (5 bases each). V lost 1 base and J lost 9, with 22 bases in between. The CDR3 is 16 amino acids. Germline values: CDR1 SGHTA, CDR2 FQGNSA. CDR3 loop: CASSLGLVSGSTPQYF. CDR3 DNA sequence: TGTGCCAGCAGCTTAGGTTTGGTGTCAGGGAGTACGCCGCAGTACTTC.